This is a list of T cell receptor beta chains from one sample in a study of T cell repertoires in cytomegalovirus infection. TCRdb reprocessed the reads via MiXCR and lists one record per CDR3 protein. The sample consists of about 480,000 distinct CDR3 sequences, 30% to 35% of them appearing once. No antigens are known for them. Sequencing was performed on cultured PBMCs, taken from culture after CMV antigen stimulation. These TCRs come from a human donor in good health (CMV status not recorded). Some clones in this sample may be carry-over from other donors' samples. Both conserved end residues are part of each CDR3. The order of the fields is V gene, clone size, J gene, D gene, CDR3 protein, CDR3 DNA. A D gene is named only where the DNA matches it firmly. Expanded clones get a size class; other rows say once, few or many, or leave the size out.

V gene: TRBV28
clone size: few
J gene: TRBJ1-2
D gene: -
CDR3 protein: CAIRISKAYGYTF
CDR3 DNA: TGTGCCATTCGGATAAGCAAGGCCTATGGCTACACCTTC

V gene: TRBV6-1
clone size: -
J gene: TRBJ2-7
D gene: -
CDR3 protein: CATQDWEYEQYF
CDR3 DNA: TGTGCCACACAGGACTGGGAGTACGAGCAGTACTTC

V gene: TRBV7-2
clone size: -
J gene: TRBJ1-5
D gene: -
CDR3 protein: CASSLIRASNQPQHF
CDR3 DNA: TGTGCCAGCAGCTTGATCAGGGCGAGCAATCAGCCCCAGCATTTT

V gene: TRBV7-2
clone size: -
J gene: TRBJ1-5
D gene: TRBD1
CDR3 protein: CASSTQGGNSNQPQHF
CDR3 DNA: TGTGCCAGCAGCACACAGGGGGGCAATAGCAATCAGCCCCAGCATTTT

V gene: TRBV7-2
clone size: -
J gene: TRBJ1-4
D gene: TRBD1
CDR3 protein: CASSLAGTATNEKLFF
CDR3 DNA: TGTGCCAGCAGCTTAGCGGGGACAGCAACTAATGAAAAACTGTTTTTT

V gene: TRBV7-2
clone size: many
J gene: TRBJ2-2
D gene: -
CDR3 protein: CASSPNVGRGTGELFF
CDR3 DNA: TGTGCCAGCAGCCCTAACGTCGGGCGGGGTACCGGGGAGCTGTTTTTT

V gene: TRBV5-1
clone size: -
J gene: TRBJ2-7
D gene: TRBD1
CDR3 protein: CASSREGTGGDEQYF
CDR3 DNA: TGCGCCAGCAGCAGGGAGGGGACAGGGGGCGACGAGCAGTACTTC

V gene: TRBV6-2/TRBV6-3
clone size: few
J gene: TRBJ2-1
D gene: -
CDR3 protein: CASSYVSGNEQFF
CDR3 DNA: TGTGCCAGCAGTTACGTGAGCGGCAATGAGCAGTTCTTC

V gene: TRBV7-6
clone size: -
J gene: TRBJ1-4
D gene: -
CDR3 protein: CASSLGEPEKLFF
CDR3 DNA: TGTGCCAGCAGCTTAGGAGAGCCTGAAAAACTGTTTTTT

V gene: TRBV20-1
clone size: -
J gene: TRBJ2-1
D gene: TRBD2
CDR3 protein: CSARDGGSWNEQFF
CDR3 DNA: TGCAGTGCTAGAGATGGCGGGAGCTGGAATGAGCAGTTCTTC

V gene: TRBV6-2/TRBV6-3
clone size: -
J gene: TRBJ2-1
D gene: TRBD2
CDR3 protein: CASRRTSGNEQFF
CDR3 DNA: TGTGCCAGCAGACGGACTAGCGGCAATGAGCAGTTCTTC

V gene: TRBV12-3/TRBV12-4
clone size: few
J gene: TRBJ2-5
D gene: -
CDR3 protein: CASSLEQGTQYF
CDR3 DNA: TGTGCCAGCAGTTTAGAGCAAGGGACCCAGTACTTC

V gene: TRBV7-2
clone size: many
J gene: TRBJ2-2
D gene: -
CDR3 protein: CASSLFVKGELFF
CDR3 DNA: TGTGCCAGCAGCTTATTCGTTAAGGGGGAGCTGTTTTTT

V gene: TRBV7-9
clone size: -
J gene: TRBJ1-3
D gene: -
CDR3 protein: CASSFNMGVGNTIYF
CDR3 DNA: TGTGCCAGCAGCTTCAACATGGGAGTGGGAAACACCATATATTTT

V gene: TRBV5-4
clone size: -
J gene: TRBJ2-3
D gene: -
CDR3 protein: CASSLEGPKTQYF
CDR3 DNA: TGTGCCAGCAGCTTGGAGGGACCTAAGACGCAGTATTTT

V gene: TRBV14
clone size: -
J gene: TRBJ2-3
D gene: -
CDR3 protein: CASSQWLADTQYF
CDR3 DNA: TGTGCCAGCAGCCAGTGGTTAGCAGATACGCAGTATTTT

V gene: TRBV7-2
clone size: many
J gene: TRBJ1-2
D gene: -
CDR3 protein: CASSPNTPRGDGYTF
CDR3 DNA: TGTGCCAGCAGCCCAAACACCCCGCGGGGGGATGGCTACACCTTC

V gene: TRBV29-1
clone size: -
J gene: TRBJ2-3
D gene: -
CDR3 protein: CSAGGRTFISTDTQYF
CDR3 DNA: TGCAGCGCCGGGGGACGGACCTTCATTAGCACAGATACGCAGTATTTT

V gene: TRBV7-4
clone size: -
J gene: TRBJ2-3
D gene: -
CDR3 protein: CASSLKRGRLGGTDTQYF
CDR3 DNA: TGTGCCAGCAGCTTAAAAAGGGGCAGACTGGGGGGCACAGATACGCAGTATTTT

V gene: TRBV14
clone size: -
J gene: TRBJ2-3
D gene: TRBD2
CDR3 protein: CASSQELTGLAGAYGTDTQYF
CDR3 DNA: TGTGCCAGCAGCCAAGAACTAACAGGACTAGCGGGAGCTTACGGCACAGATACGCAGTATTTT

V gene: TRBV19
clone size: few
J gene: TRBJ2-5
D gene: -
CDR3 protein: CASSSRQRGLSPEETQYF
CDR3 DNA: TGTGCCAGTAGTTCCCGACAGAGGGGACTCAGCCCCGAAGAGACCCAGTACTTC